This TCR beta chain was captured in a study of T-cell reconstitution after alpha-beta-depleted transplantation in children. General study points: The high TCRbeta diversity at day 60 in some patients came from surviving recipient T cells and thymic progenitors. There were reportedly several hundred expanded graft clones from which alpha-beta T cells came about two months after transplant. After one year, T-cell counts and TCRbeta diversity mostly came from new T cells.

For TCRbeta, the library was prepared with unique molecular identifiers. TCRdb re-analysed the PCR reads in MiXCR, keeping a single row per CDR3 protein. The table shows 90,000 to 130,000 distinct CDR3 sequences, with 5% to 7% occurring only once. This clonotype has a count of ten or more. As yet, its antigen is unknown. This TCR came from a male patient between 2 and 15 years old who had a stem cell transplant for acute lymphoblastic leukemia, so the T cells may come from the graft donor. This material consisted of PBMCs, mostly from graft donor cells, taken 360 days after TCRalphabeta/CD19-depleted stem cell transplant.

CDR3 coding DNA: TGCGCCAGCACCCGGCGACAGGGATCATACGAGCAGTACTTC. It yields the protein CASTRRQGSYEQYF. This chain joins TRBV5-1 and TRBJ2-7; 7 bases match TRBD1. The CDR3 runs 14 residues. Germline assignment: CDR1 SGHRS and CDR2 YFSETQ. V lost 6 bases, J lost 4 bases, and 10 bases stayed unmatched.